A single T cell receptor (beta chain) is shown here with its context. V was clipped by 5 bases and J by 4 bases, with 15 bases between them. There are 14 residues in the CDR3. The germline gives CDR1 SGHAT, CDR2 FQNNGV. The data were taken from a study of blood T cell repertoires in COVID-19. As for the study in general: Acute-phase and convalescent COVID-19 samples originated in the United States, Italy and Spain. T cells, B-cell-depleted T cells, or PBMCs supplied cDNA or gDNA.

The repertoire was sequenced with immunoSEQ multiplex PCR; TCRdb's copy has only in-frame clones and lacks some. The sample has approximately 260,000 clones; 89% are singletons. The rearrangement links TRBV11-2 to TRBJ2-7; D is perhaps TRBD1 (5 bases). This receptor was identified in a middle-aged woman who had recovered from COVID-19. Material: peripheral blood. CDR3 sequence: CASSADNGAYEQYV. The CDR3 nucleotides read TGTGCCAGCAGCGCCGATAATGGGGCATACGAGCAGTACGTC.